The text below deals with one TCR beta chain. What it recognizes is unknown. Sequencing was performed with immunoSEQ multiplex PCR; in TCRdb, only in-frame clones are kept and a portion is missing. Altogether 12,000 or so clones are present, roughly 95% being singletons, with the ten largest covering 1.1% to 1.5%. There are 15 residues in the CDR3. Germline V gene sequence: CDR1 SGHDT, CDR2 YYEEEE. V gave up 0 bases and J gave up 2 bases; unmatched junction bases: 2. The record originates from a study of regulatory and conventional T cells in RAG deficiency. Genomic DNA came from blood regulatory T cells gated CD4+ CD25-high CD127-low. Study results and limitations: Other subsets showed 8.5 to 10-fold reductions, but Treg unique TCR beta sequences fell approximately 90-fold in these patients.

These same data were also listed under a study on regulatory T cells. That source adds: The PCR used 52 TRBV and 13 TRBJ primers. In patients, unique TRB V-J pairs were restricted and V/J usage skewed, especially in Tregs.

The gene calls are TRBV5-6 and TRBJ2-5; 9 bases agree with TRBD2. The specimen sequenced was CD127- CD25+ CD4+ Tregs sorted from blood. The receptor comes from a human donor in good health. CDR3 sequence: CASSLGLAGQETQYF. DNA for the CDR3: TGTGCCAGCAGCTTGGGCCTAGCGGGGCAAGAGACCCAGTACTTC.